The 22 T cell receptor beta chains below come from one sample, sequenced in a study of human T cells and chemical hapten exposure. Time point specified: pre-sensitization, week 0. Treatment noted: therapeutic diphenylcyclopropenone sensitization with weekly scalp DPC. One entry per CDR3 protein results from TCRdb running MiXCR on the RACE reads. Counted here are 200,000 to 300,000 distinct CDR3 sequences, about 9% occurring once; the ten biggest clones make up 2.3%. Source: whole blood, taken in connection with sensitization to the hapten diphenylcyclopropenone (DPC). These receptors all stem from a middle-aged woman with alopecia areata. Some clones in this sample may be carry-over from other donors' samples.

This clonotype was observed many times. This chain uses TRBV2 with TRBJ2-1, with TRBD2 matching 8 bases. CDR3 length equals 17 residues. Looked up from germline, CDR1 is SNHLY and CDR2 is FYNNEI. Trimming removed 2 bases from V and 1 base from J; junction bases left unmatched: 7. The CDR3 DNA is TGTGCCAGCAGTGAAACGGGGGCGGGAGGTTCCTACAATGAGCAGTTCTTC. It codes for CASSETGAGGSYNEQFF.

V and J are TRBV6-5 and TRBJ2-7, with D perhaps given as TRBD1 or TRBD2 (5 bases each). CDR1 and CDR2 (germline): MNHEY, SVGAGI. The CDR3 has 16 residues. The V and J ends lost 2 bases and 3 bases respectively, with 17 bases between them. CDR3 sequence: CASSYGTFTSYYEQYF. The CDR3 DNA follows: TGTGCCAGCAGTTACGGGACCTTTACTTCTTACTACGAGCAGTACTTC.

The sample holds a few counts of this clonotype. The rearrangement uses TRBV4-2 and TRBJ2-3; TRBD2 agrees at 7 bases. This CDR3 is 15 amino acids long. The germline V gene has CDR1 LGHNA and CDR2 YNFKEQ. The junction had 4 bases not matched to a gene; V was cut back by 0 bases and J by 4 bases. The CDR3 loop reads CASSQDGGSSDTQYF. DNA for the CDR3: TGTGCCAGCAGCCAAGATGGCGGGAGCTCAGATACGCAGTATTTT.

The genes are TRBV6-2 or TRBV6-3 and TRBJ1-2, with D hard to call. CDR1 and CDR2 (germline): MNHEY, SVGEGT. CDR3 length equals 10 residues. V was cut by 1 base and J by 6 bases, with 0 bases left in between. The CDR3 region is CASSYYGYTF. CDR3 sequence (DNA): TGTGCCAGCAGTTACTATGGCTACACCTTC.

This clonotype was counted a few times. The J gene is TRBJ2-7, the V gene TRBV29-1; D not resolved. This CDR3 has 12 amino acids. Germline CDR1 SQVTM, CDR2 ANQGSEA. CDR3 nucleotides: TGCAGGTACCCCGGTAGCTCCTACGAGCAGTACTTC. It is translated as CRYPGSSYEQYF.

This chain joins TRBV6-5 and TRBJ2-6, with TRBD2 as a possible D gene (5 bases). The CDR3 spans 19 residues. The ends were cut back, 0 bases at V and 4 bases at J, with 19 bases in the middle. Germline loops: CDR1 MNHEY, CDR2 SVGAGI. This chain's CDR3 is CASSYSNPRTFRGANVLTF. CDR3 bases: TGTGCCAGCAGTTACTCGAACCCCCGGACTTTTCGGGGGGCCAACGTCCTGACTTTC.

This rearrangement joins TRBV27 to TRBJ2-5, with D tentatively TRBD2 (5 bases). The V and J ends lost 9 bases and 7 bases respectively, with 12 bases between them. This CDR3 contains 11 residues. CDR1 is MNHEY and CDR2 is SMNVEV in the germline V gene (reference sequence). The CDR3 DNA reads as TGTGCCAGTAACACCCGGGGGACCCAGTACTTC. It encodes CASNTRGTQYF.

This clonotype was seen repeatedly, ten times or more. This sequence joins TRBV15 and TRBJ1-5; D not certain. The V end lost 0 bases, the J end lost 4 bases, and 7 bases lay between the germline ends. This CDR3 has 14 amino acids. Germline CDR1 and CDR2: LNHNV and YYDKDF (reference sequence). The CDR3 nucleotides are TGTGCCACCAGCAGAGATCTTGGAAATCAGCCCCAGCATTTT. It yields the protein CATSRDLGNQPQHF.

The gene calls are TRBV29-1 and TRBJ2-1, with D unclear. The CDR3 length is 9 residues. Germline V gene sequence: CDR1 SQVTM, CDR2 ANQGSEA. The V end lost 2 bases, the J end lost 13 bases, and 6 bases lay between the germline ends. The CDR3 DNA sequence: TGCAGCGTTGAACGGGCCCAGTTCTTC. Translation: CSVERAQFF.

There are a few counts of this clonotype. This chain uses TRBV20-1 with TRBJ1-6; 7 bases align to TRBD1. This CDR3 comprises 18 residues. In germline, CDR1 is DFQATT, CDR2 SNEGSKA (reference sequence). V dropped 3 bases and J dropped 0; count of bases not matched to a gene: 11. The CDR3: CSASTPGQASSYNSPLHF. The CDR3 DNA sequence: TGCAGTGCTAGTACCCCCGGACAGGCTAGCTCCTATAATTCACCCCTCCACTTT.

This clonotype was recorded a few times. Compared with germline, one end of the junction differs, possibly owing to a read error. This sequence joins TRBV29-1 and TRBJ1-1; TRBD1 is a possible D gene (5 bases). The CDR3 contains 12 residues. The germline V gene encodes CDR1 SQVTM and CDR2 ANQGSEA. The CDR3 DNA reads TGCAGCGTGAAAGGAGGGGATCCCCAACACAGCTTT. It is translated as CSVKGGDPQHSF.

On this clonotype: An end of the junction differs from the germline gene, which may be a read error. J is TRBJ2-1 and V is TRBV5-4; 8 nucleotides line up with TRBD2. The CDR3 contains 15 residues. The germline V gene encodes CDR1 SGHNT and CDR2 YYREEE (reference sequence). CDR3 DNA sequence: TGTGTCAGCAGCTTGGAAGGGACTAGGTCCTATGAGCAGTTCTTC. It encodes CVSSLEGTRSYEQFF.

The CDR3 coding sequence is TGTGCCAGCAGGCCACCCGGACGGTCCTCCTACGAGCAGTACTTC. Residues: CASRPPGRSSYEQYF. The rearrangement uses TRBV6-2 or TRBV6-3 and TRBJ2-7; D is unresolved. The CDR3 length is 15 residues. The V gene's germline CDR1 is MNHEY and CDR2 SVGEGT. Between the trimmed V and J ends, which lost 6 bases and 0 bases, there was a span of 15 bases.

V gene TRBV2 combines with J gene TRBJ2-7; 7 bases are shared with TRBD1. Per the germline V gene, CDR1 is SNHLY and CDR2 is FYNNEI. Germline trimming cut 8 bases from V and 9 bases from J; bases unmatched to any gene: 13. The CDR3 spans 13 residues. CDR3 in DNA: TGTGCCAGCGGGTCCTCACCGGGACAGTGGCAGTACTTC. Translation: CASGSSPGQWQYF.

This clonotype came up many times. This chain joins TRBV6-5 and TRBJ2-1; D is unresolved. The germline V and J ends were trimmed by 5 bases and 5 bases, with 16 bases remaining between them. This CDR3 is built from 15 residues. The germline V gene encodes CDR1 MNHEY and CDR2 SVGAGI. CDR3 coding DNA: TGTGCCAGCAGTCCGGATGGGGTAGGAAACAATGAGCAGTTCTTC. This encodes CASSPDGVGNNEQFF.

This clonotype has just a few counts. The chain combines TRBV7-9 with TRBJ2-5, with 8 bases that match TRBD1. The J segment lost 4 bases and the V segment lost 4 bases, leaving 11 bases of the junction unmatched. This CDR3 is 16 amino acids long. Germline V gives CDR1 SEHNR, CDR2 FQNEAQ (reference sequence). The CDR3 DNA reads TGTGCCAGCAGCTCCCCCGCCGGACAGGGTCTAGAGACCCAGTACTTC. It encodes CASSSPAGQGLETQYF.

The chain has TRBV5-1 and TRBJ1-6; TRBD1 agrees at 7 bases. CDR3 length equals 16 residues. The trim removed 3 bases at V and 10 bases at J, leaving 13 bases unmatched. Germline CDR1 is SGHRS and CDR2 is YFSETQ. CDR3: CASSYQGGGFESPLHF. The CDR3 region has the DNA TGCGCCAGCAGCTACCAAGGGGGCGGCTTTGAATCACCCCTCCACTTT.

In this sample, this clonotype turned up a few times. The rearrangement links TRBV6-1 to TRBJ1-5; 8 nucleotides agree with TRBD1. CDR1 MNHNS and CDR2 SASEGT come from the germline V gene. Unmatched junction bases numbered 9, after V lost 7 bases and J lost 7 bases. This CDR3 has 14 residues. This chain's CDR3 is CASTFRTGWQPQHF. The CDR3, as DNA: TGTGCCAGCACCTTCCGGACAGGGTGGCAGCCCCAGCATTTT.

The genes are TRBV20-1 and TRBJ2-1, with 11 bases matching TRBD1. Trimming removed 6 bases from V and 6 bases from J; junction bases left unmatched: 13. This CDR3 spans 16 amino acids. CDR1 is DFQATT, CDR2 SNEGSKA, per germline (reference sequence). CDR3 protein: CSAVAVGQGAGNEQFF. The DNA for the CDR3 is TGCAGTGCCGTCGCCGTCGGACAGGGGGCTGGCAATGAGCAGTTCTTC.

Note on this clonotype: The germline gene is not matched at one end of the junction; a read error may be the cause. The CDR3 here is CANSQDWIRSSAEAFF. CDR3 nucleotides: TGCGCCAACAGCCAAGATTGGATAAGGTCTTCGGCTGAAGCTTTCTTT. The rearrangement joins TRBV4-3 to TRBJ1-1, with D uncertain. Germline V gene lookup returns CDR1 LGHNA and CDR2 YSLEER. This CDR3 has 16 amino acids.

The sample holds a few counts of this clonotype. This rearrangement joins TRBV2 to TRBJ2-7; unclear D gene. Trimming pared 6 bases from V and 7 bases from J, leaving 10 bases between. Germline V lookup: CDR1 SNHLY, CDR2 FYNNEI. The length of the CDR3 is 11 residues. CDR3 region: CASSLIGEQYF. In DNA, the CDR3 is TGTGCCAGCAGCCTCATCGGGGAGCAGTACTTC.

This clonotype was seen a handful of times. The V call is TRBV14, the J call TRBJ2-1, with TRBD2 as a possible D gene (5 bases). This CDR3 comprises 14 residues. The V gene's germline CDR1 is SGHDN and CDR2 FVKESK. V shed 3 bases and J shed 8 bases, with 14 bases lying between them. CDR3 loop: CASSHIMSRDEQFF. The CDR3 DNA sequence: TGTGCCAGCAGCCACATAATGTCGAGGGATGAGCAGTTCTTC.